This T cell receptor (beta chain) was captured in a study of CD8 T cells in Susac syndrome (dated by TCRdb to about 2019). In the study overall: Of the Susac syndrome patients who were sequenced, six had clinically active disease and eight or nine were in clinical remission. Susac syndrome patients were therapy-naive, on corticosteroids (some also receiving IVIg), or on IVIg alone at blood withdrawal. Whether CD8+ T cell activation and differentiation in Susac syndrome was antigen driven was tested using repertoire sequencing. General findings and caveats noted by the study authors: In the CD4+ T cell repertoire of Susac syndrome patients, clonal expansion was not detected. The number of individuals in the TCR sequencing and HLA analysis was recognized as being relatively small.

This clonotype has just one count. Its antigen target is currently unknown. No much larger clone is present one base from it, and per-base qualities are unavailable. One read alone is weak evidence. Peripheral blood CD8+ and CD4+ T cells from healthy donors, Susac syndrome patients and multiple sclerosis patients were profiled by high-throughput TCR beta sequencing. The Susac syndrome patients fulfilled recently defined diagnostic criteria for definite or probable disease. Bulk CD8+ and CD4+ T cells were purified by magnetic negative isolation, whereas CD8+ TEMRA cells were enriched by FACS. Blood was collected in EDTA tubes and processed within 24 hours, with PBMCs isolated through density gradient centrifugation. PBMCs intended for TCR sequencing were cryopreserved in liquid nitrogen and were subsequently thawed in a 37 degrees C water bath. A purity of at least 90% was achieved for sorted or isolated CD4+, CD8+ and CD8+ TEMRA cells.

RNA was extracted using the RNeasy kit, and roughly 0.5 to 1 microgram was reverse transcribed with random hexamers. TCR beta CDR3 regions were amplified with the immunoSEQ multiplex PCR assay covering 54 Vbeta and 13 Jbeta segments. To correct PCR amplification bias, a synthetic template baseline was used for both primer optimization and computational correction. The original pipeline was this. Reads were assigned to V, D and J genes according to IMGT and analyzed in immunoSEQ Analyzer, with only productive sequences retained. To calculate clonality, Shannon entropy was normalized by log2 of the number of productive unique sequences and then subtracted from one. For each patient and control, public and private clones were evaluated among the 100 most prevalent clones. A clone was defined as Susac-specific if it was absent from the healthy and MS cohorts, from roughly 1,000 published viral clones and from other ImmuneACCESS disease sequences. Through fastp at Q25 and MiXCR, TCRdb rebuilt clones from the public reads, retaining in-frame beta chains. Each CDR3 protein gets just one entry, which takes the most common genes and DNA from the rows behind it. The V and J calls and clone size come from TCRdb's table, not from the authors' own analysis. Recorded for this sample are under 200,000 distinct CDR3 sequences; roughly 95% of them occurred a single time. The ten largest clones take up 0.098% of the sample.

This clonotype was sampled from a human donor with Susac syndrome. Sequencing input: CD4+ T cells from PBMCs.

The nucleotide sequence reads TGTGCCAGCAGTGTCGGGGGGCTCGAGCAGTACTTC. This encodes CASSVGGLEQYF. The chain is encoded by TRBV2 joined to TRBJ2-7; the D gene is perhaps TRBD2, from 7 matching bases. V is clipped by 4 bases and J by 6 bases, and the sequence between their germline boundaries is 10 bases long. From the cysteine through the phenylalanine, the CDR3 covers 12 amino acids. The kept DNA is CDR3 alone, 36 bases in frame from the first base. As encoded in the germline V gene, CDR1 is SNHLY while CDR2 is FYNNEI. With the portions outside the CDR3 filled from the reference TRBV2 and TRBJ2-7 genes, the complete variable region becomes EPEVTQTPSHQVTQMGQEVILRCVPISNHLYFYWYRQILGQKVEFLVSFYNNEISEKSEIFDDQFSVERPDGSNFTLKIRSTKLEDSAMYFCASSVGGLEQYFGPGTRLTVT.